These 16 T cell receptor beta chains came from one sample sequenced in a study of blood T cell repertoires in COVID-19. Libraries were prepared by immunoSEQ multiplex PCR; TCRdb keeps only in-frame clonotypes and omits some of them. Of roughly 180,000 clones in the sample, about four fifths were seen once. Sequencing used peripheral blood. The receptors derive from a woman aged 40 to 50 with COVID-19, enrolled during active disease.

The chain recombines TRBV28 with TRBJ2-1; 11 bases agree with TRBD2. Trimming cost V 2 bases and J 5 bases; bases outside gene matches: 5. This CDR3 is 16 amino acids long. Germline lookup yields CDR1 MDHEN and CDR2 SYDVKM. The DNA of the CDR3 is TGTGCCAGCAGTTTAACGACTAGCGGGACCCACAATGAGCAGTTCTTC. It translates to CASSLTTSGTHNEQFF.

The chain recombines TRBV18 with TRBJ2-6; 8 bases fit TRBD1. The ends lost 5 bases at V and 0 bases at J; junction bases unmatched: 6. From germline, CDR1 is KGHSH and CDR2 LQKENI. This CDR3 comprises 17 residues. The CDR3 nucleotides read TGTGCCAGCTCAACTGGACAGGGACCCTCTGGGGCCAACGTCCTGACTTTC. It specifies CASSTGQGPSGANVLTF.

The table lists this clone with a few counts. The chain is built from TRBV7-9 and TRBJ2-2; 7 bases match TRBD1. The germline gives CDR1 SEHNR, CDR2 FQNEAQ (reference sequence). This CDR3 is built from 17 residues. V lost 7 bases and J lost 2; bases outside the gene matches: 13. CDR3 sequence (DNA): TGTGCCAGCAACCCTCGGGTGGGACAGCCAAACACCGGGGAGCTGTTTTTT. Protein sequence: CASNPRVGQPNTGELFF.

Turning to this clone: A much larger clone is a single base away; this may be a read error. This rearrangement joins TRBV28 to TRBJ1-5; D remains ambiguous. V was trimmed by 4 bases and J by 9 bases, leaving 16 bases between them. Germline V lookup: CDR1 MDHEN, CDR2 SYDVKM. This CDR3 is 14 amino acids long. The CDR3 spells CASSSTRVWRPQHF. The CDR3 DNA is TGTGCCAGCAGTTCCACCCGGGTTTGGCGGCCCCAGCATTTT. The whole variable domain, remainder taken from reference TRBV28 and TRBJ1-5, is DVKVTQSSRYLVKRTGEKVFLECVQDMDHENMFWYRQDPGLGLRLIYFSYDVKMKEKGDIPEGYSVSREKKERFSLILESASTNQTSMYLCASSSTRVWRPQHFGDGTRLSIL.

The V and J genes are TRBV28 and TRBJ1-4, with 9 nucleotides matching TRBD1. The CDR3 is made up of 14 amino acids. The germline gives CDR1 MDHEN, CDR2 SYDVKM. V shed 5 bases, J shed 6 bases, and the junction held 4 bases outside the gene matches. The DNA of the CDR3 is TGTGCCAGCAGTCGGGGACAGGGCTATGAAAAACTGTTTTTT. Its protein product is CASSRGQGYEKLFF.

This chain connects TRBV5-1 to TRBJ1-4; D call uncertain. Looked up from germline, CDR1 is SGHRS and CDR2 is YFSETQ. V was cut by 6 bases and J by 0 bases, with 15 bases left in between. The CDR3 contains 16 residues. CDR3 nucleotides: TGCGCCAGCAAGACCGGGAAAACTGCAACTAATGAAAAACTGTTTTTT. This sequence encodes CASKTGKTATNEKLFF.

This clone showed up just once. The chain has TRBV28 and TRBJ2-7, with 9 bases identical to TRBD1. Germline CDR1 reads MDHEN; CDR2 reads SYDVKM. The CDR3 contains 13 residues. The trim removed 6 bases at V and 4 bases at J, leaving 4 bases unmatched. In nucleotides, the CDR3 is TGTGCCAGCAGAGGGACAGGGATTTACGAGCAGTACTTC. This gives the protein CASRGTGIYEQYF.

The chain has TRBV7-9 and TRBJ2-2; 9 nucleotides match TRBD1. Germline trimming cut 5 bases from V and 4 bases from J; bases unmatched to any gene: 5. Germline loops: CDR1 SEHNR, CDR2 FQNEAQ (reference sequence). The CDR3 has 15 amino acids. CDR3 DNA sequence: TGTGCCAGCAGCCAGGGACAGGGTAGCACCGGGGAGCTGTTTTTT. It translates to CASSQGQGSTGELFF.

V usage is TRBV27 and J usage is TRBJ2-1; TRBD1 matches 9 bases. J gave up 7 bases and V 5 bases, and 9 bases lay outside the gene matches. Per germline, CDR1 MNHEY and CDR2 SMNVEV (reference sequence). The CDR3 is 15 residues long. The CDR3 bases are TGTGCCAGCAGTCCCTCCGGGACAGGGAAAAATGAGCAGTTCTTC. Protein sequence: CASSPSGTGKNEQFF.

There are a few counts of this clone. The CDR3 sequence: CASSGSEIAEAFF. The CDR3 DNA reads as TGTGCCAGCTCAGGTAGCGAAATCGCTGAAGCTTTCTTT. The chain has TRBV18 and TRBJ1-1; D is unresolved. With 5 bases removed from V and 6 bases from J, the gap between germline ends came to 13 bases. The CDR3 runs to 13 residues. Germline CDR1 is KGHSH and CDR2 is LQKENI.

This clone occurred a few times. The rearrangement uses TRBV5-6 and TRBJ2-2; TRBD2 aligns across 7 bases. CDR1 is SGHDT, CDR2 YYEEEE, per germline. Trimming at V came to 0 bases and at J to 6 bases, leaving 5 bases not matched to a gene. The CDR3 runs 15 residues. CDR3 nucleotide sequence: TGTGCCAGCAGCTTGGTGGGAGGGCACTCCGGGGAGCTGTTTTTT. It specifies CASSLVGGHSGELFF.

The sample holds one count of this clone. The V and J genes are TRBV20-1 and TRBJ2-5; 14 bases line up with TRBD2. CDR1 DFQATT and CDR2 SNEGSKA come from the germline V gene (reference sequence). CDR3 size: 15 residues. The J segment lost 7 bases and the V segment lost 3 bases, leaving 7 bases of the junction unmatched. DNA for the CDR3: TGCAGTGCTAGTATGGGACTAGCGGGAGAGGGGACCCAGTACTTC. Protein sequence: CSASMGLAGEGTQYF.

The chain recombines TRBV15 with TRBJ2-5; a weak D match, TRBD2 (6 bases). The CDR3 runs to 14 residues. V was clipped by 0 bases and J by 5 bases, with 10 bases between them. Germline lookup yields CDR1 LNHNV and CDR2 YYDKDF (reference sequence). Here the CDR3 reads CATSRDREEETQYF. The CDR3 DNA is TGTGCCACCAGCAGAGACAGGGAGGAGGAGACCCAGTACTTC.

The chain uses TRBV6-5 and TRBJ2-5, with TRBD1 identical over 7 bases. J lost 5 bases, V lost 6 bases, and 12 bases had no gene match. CDR1 and CDR2 from the germline V gene are MNHEY and SVGAGI. The CDR3 has 15 amino acids. CDR3 loop: CASSSSGQPWETQYF. CDR3 DNA sequence: TGTGCCAGCAGCAGCTCGGGACAGCCTTGGGAGACCCAGTACTTC.

The rearrangement joins TRBV9 to TRBJ2-1, with 7 nucleotides matching TRBD2. The germline CDR1 and CDR2 sequences are SGDLS and YYNGEE. The ends lost 3 bases at V and 5 bases at J; junction bases unmatched: 8. This CDR3 has 15 residues. Written as DNA, the CDR3 is TGTGCCAGCAGCGAGAGCGGGGTTAACCACAATGAGCAGTTCTTC. It codes for CASSESGVNHNEQFF.

The V gene is TRBV15, the J gene TRBJ1-6, with TRBD1 as a possible D gene (5 bases). This CDR3 comprises 15 residues. Trimming cost V 4 bases and J 8 bases, with 15 bases left between them. Germline V CDR1 and CDR2: LNHNV, YYDKDF (reference sequence). This CDR3 is CATSNSDGGDSPLHF. In nucleotides, the CDR3 is TGTGCCACCAGCAACTCGGACGGAGGGGATTCACCCCTCCACTTT.